A single sample gave rise to the 8 T cell receptor beta chains below, sequenced in a study of cytomegalovirus exposure and HLA in healthy donors. Researchers ran the PCR with 60 Vbeta and 13 Jbeta primers. TCRdb keeps only in-frame clones here, not all; method: immunoSEQ multiplex PCR. This table holds about 140,000 clones, approximately 80% found once. Input material: PBMCs. The receptors shown here come from a man in his forties or fifties in good health and CMV-seronegative.

The rearrangement links TRBV7-9 to TRBJ1-3, with D perhaps matching TRBD1 (5 bases). Germline-derived CDR1 and CDR2 are SEHNR and FQNEAQ (reference sequence). The CDR3 sequence is 16 residues long. The V end was cut by 5 bases, the J end by 0 bases, with 14 bases between. The CDR3 sequence is CASSPKGLVSGNTIYF. The CDR3 coding sequence is TGTGCCAGCAGCCCCAAGGGACTGGTCTCTGGAAACACCATATATTTT.

This sequence joins TRBV6-6 and TRBJ2-1, with D tentatively TRBD1 (7 bases). Trimming took 7 bases from V and 7 from J, leaving 20 bases between them. This CDR3 is 15 amino acids long. Germline CDR1 reads MNHNY; CDR2 reads SVGAGI (reference sequence). CDR3 amino acids: CASKPEEGAGNEQFF. CDR3 DNA sequence: TGTGCCAGCAAACCGGAGGAGGGGGCTGGTAATGAGCAGTTCTTC.

J is TRBJ2-2 and V is TRBV29-1; unclear D gene. This CDR3 contains 15 residues. Germline V gene lookup returns CDR1 SQVTM and CDR2 ANQGSEA. The V end was cut by 5 bases, the J end by 2 bases, with 15 bases between. The CDR3 DNA reads TGCAGCGTTTTCTACAGAACCACTAACACCGGGGAGCTGTTTTTT. Translating it yields CSVFYRTTNTGELFF.

The chain carries TRBV5-5 and TRBJ1-5; 8 positions match TRBD1. The CDR3 loop spans 15 amino acids. Per the germline V gene, CDR1 is SGHKS and CDR2 is YYEKEE (reference sequence). Trimming removed 0 bases from V and 4 bases from J; junction bases left unmatched: 3. The DNA for the CDR3 is TGTGCCAGCAGCTTGGTGACAGGGGTAAATCAGCCCCAGCATTTT. It translates to CASSLVTGVNQPQHF.

V usage is TRBV5-1 and J usage is TRBJ1-2; TRBD1 aligns across 8 bases. The CDR3 totals 14 residues. V shed 4 bases and J 7 bases; nucleotides not matched to a gene: 9. Germline assignment: CDR1 SGHRS and CDR2 YFSETQ. The chain's CDR3 is CASSPKTGAGGYTF. The CDR3 region has the DNA TGCGCCAGCAGCCCTAAGACAGGGGCCGGTGGCTACACCTTC.

V is TRBV7-2 and J is TRBJ2-7, with 8 nucleotides matching TRBD1. This CDR3 comprises 13 residues. The V gene end was trimmed by 5 bases and the J gene end by 6 bases; junction bases not matched to a gene: 6. Germline V gene lookup returns CDR1 SGHTA and CDR2 FQGNSA. The CDR3 here is CASSRDRSGEQYF. The CDR3 nucleotides read TGTGCCAGCAGCCGGGACAGGTCGGGCGAGCAGTACTTC.

In its sample, this clone was seen once. Other DNA sequences in this sample translate to the same CDR3. The gene calls are TRBV18 and TRBJ2-6; D might be TRBD1 (5 bases). Germline values: CDR1 KGHSH, CDR2 LQKENI. The length of the CDR3 is 18 residues. Deletions cut 2 bases from V and 0 bases from J, with 14 bases between. CDR3 coding DNA: TGTGCCAGCTCACCAGCTATGGGGCGTAGCTCTGGGGCCAACGTCCTGACTTTC. Encoded protein: CASSPAMGRSSGANVLTF.

This chain joins TRBV2 and TRBJ2-2; 7 bases fit TRBD1. Germline CDR1 SNHLY, CDR2 FYNNEI. CDR3 length: 14 residues. With V trimmed by 6 bases and J by 4 bases, 5 bases remained unmatched. The CDR3 protein is CASRTGQVTGELFF. In DNA, the CDR3 is TGTGCCAGCAGAACAGGACAGGTCACCGGGGAGCTGTTTTTT.